Detailed here is one T cell receptor beta chain. Germline V lookup: CDR1 ENHRY, CDR2 SYGVKD. This CDR3 region has 20 residues. Losses at the gene ends were 4 bases for V and 6 bases for J; bases not matched to a gene: 24. This specimen belongs to a study of T cell responses to AZD1222 COVID-19 vaccine. Measured with immunoSEQ multiplex PCR; TCRdb has only the in-frame clones, and not every one. The repertoire consists of some 150,000 clones, with 80% to 95% occurring once and the leading ten covering 3.6%. The sequencing used peripheral blood, collected 28 days after the second AZD1222 dose. This sequence joins TRBV10-3 and TRBJ1-1; 9 bases are shared with TRBD1. The clonotype originates from an adult who received the AZD1222 COVID-19 vaccine. The CDR3 reads CAISGGLTGGQTDLRAEAFF. The DNA of the CDR3 is TGTGCCATCAGTGGGGGATTGACAGGGGGACAAACCGACCTTCGGGCTGAAGCTTTCTTT.